The 28 T cell receptor beta chains given below trace back to one sample, sequenced in a study of human T cells and chemical hapten exposure. The time point: pre-sensitization, week 0. As for treatment: therapeutic diphenylcyclopropenone sensitization with weekly scalp DPC. TCRdb re-called the RACE reads through MiXCR, storing one row per CDR3 protein. The sample lists some 200,000 distinct CDR3 sequences; around 30% were seen once. Sequenced material: whole blood, taken in connection with sensitization to the hapten diphenylcyclopropenone (DPC). These receptors all stem from a woman in her thirties with alopecia areata. Some clones in this sample may be carry-over from other donors' samples.

A few counts support this clonotype. The V gene is TRBV27, the J gene TRBJ2-5; TRBD1 matches 9 bases. V lost 2 bases, J lost 3 bases, and 1 base stayed unmatched. Germline V lookup: CDR1 MNHEY, CDR2 SMNVEV (reference sequence). The CDR3 totals 14 residues. The CDR3 is CASSLGTGKETQYF. CDR3 sequence (DNA): TGTGCCAGCAGTTTAGGGACAGGGAAAGAGACCCAGTACTTC.

The sample holds many counts of this clonotype. J is TRBJ1-1 and V is TRBV6-6, with D uncertain. This CDR3 comprises 13 residues. In germline, CDR1 is MNHNY, CDR2 SVGAGI (reference sequence). V shed 0 bases and J shed 0 bases, with 2 bases lying between them. CDR3 protein: CASSYSMNTEAFF. CDR3 in DNA: TGTGCCAGCAGTTACTCCATGAACACTGAAGCTTTCTTT.

The V call is TRBV1, the J call TRBJ1-2; the table calls TRBD1, which could not be checked here. TRBV1 is listed as a pseudogene. The CDR3 loop spans 14 amino acids. CDR3 in DNA: TGCACCAGCACCGGAATCAGGGGACGTAAAGGCTACACCTTC. It specifies CTSTGIRGRKGYTF.

This clonotype was found a few times. V usage is TRBV9 and J usage is TRBJ2-2; 9 positions agree with TRBD2. The CDR3 consists of 15 residues. J lost 4 bases, V lost 0 bases, and 1 base had no gene match. The germline CDR1 and CDR2 sequences are SGDLS and YYNGEE. The CDR3 coding sequence is TGTGCCAGCAGCGTAGGACTAGCGGCCACCGGGGAGCTGTTTTTT. This codes for CASSVGLAATGELFF.

This sequence joins TRBV29-1 and TRBJ1-4, with D unresolved. V lost 1 base, J lost 8 bases, and 5 bases lay in between. The CDR3 covers 11 residues. Germline V CDR1 and CDR2: SQVTM, ANQGSEA. CDR3 sequence reads: CSVEGGEKLFF. The CDR3 DNA reads as TGCAGCGTTGAAGGAGGCGAAAAACTGTTTTTT.

This chain connects TRBV6-2 or TRBV6-3 to TRBJ2-3; no reliable D call. Trimming cost V 2 bases and J 9 bases, with 9 bases left between them. Germline V lookup: CDR1 MNHEY, CDR2 SVGEGT. This CDR3 spans 12 amino acids. The CDR3 nucleotides are TGTGCCAGCAGTTACGGGGTGGGCACGCAGTATTTT. This codes for CASSYGVGTQYF.

With regard to this clonotype: A read error is possible here, since a much larger clone lies one base away. This rearrangement joins TRBV6-2 or TRBV6-3 to TRBJ2-2; 9 positions agree with TRBD1. V shed 6 bases and J 1 base; nucleotides not matched to a gene: 0. CDR3 length: 14 residues. Germline CDR1 and CDR2: MNHEY and SVGEGT. CDR3 DNA: TGTGCCAGCAGGGGACAGGGGAACACCGGGGAGCTGTTTTTT. Protein product: CASRGQGNTGELFF.

The V call is TRBV10-3, the J call TRBJ2-7; D unresolved. Per germline, CDR1 ENHRY and CDR2 SYGVKD. CDR3 length equals 13 residues. The germline V and J ends were trimmed by 4 bases and 3 bases, with 10 bases remaining between them. The DNA of the CDR3 is TGTGCCATCAGTGTGCAGACCGACTACGAGCAGTACTTC. It specifies CAISVQTDYEQYF.

The CDR3 here is CASSLTGMRADEKLFF. The CDR3 nucleotides read TGTGCCAGCAGTTTAACGGGCATGAGGGCAGATGAAAAACTGTTTTTT. The chain is built from TRBV27 and TRBJ1-4, with D unclear. The CDR3 extends over 16 amino acids. V gave up 2 bases and J gave up 6 bases, with 16 bases separating them. Per germline, CDR1 MNHEY and CDR2 SMNVEV (reference sequence).

A few counts support this clonotype. V gene TRBV15 combines with J gene TRBJ2-1, with D possibly being TRBD1 (6 bases). V lost 9 bases to trimming and J lost 6 bases, with 21 bases between them. From germline, CDR1 is LNHNV and CDR2 YYDKDF (reference sequence). This CDR3 has 15 amino acids. The CDR3 region is CATSSRTAPGNEQFF. The CDR3, as DNA: TGTGCCACTTCGAGCCGGACAGCGCCTGGCAATGAGCAGTTCTTC.

This clonotype is a singleton in its sample. The chain carries TRBV7-2 and TRBJ2-1, with 9 bases that match TRBD2. V shed 4 bases and J 1 base; nucleotides not matched to a gene: 14. CDR3 length: 19 residues. Germline V gene lookup returns CDR1 SGHTA and CDR2 FQGNSA. The CDR3 bases are TGTGCCAGCAGCTCATTAATGGGACTAGCTGTAGTTTCCTACAATGAGCAGTTCTTC. It yields the protein CASSSLMGLAVVSYNEQFF.

The chain recombines TRBV6-5 with TRBJ2-7, with D uncertain. The length of the CDR3 is 13 residues. Germline values: CDR1 MNHEY, CDR2 SVGAGI. V was pared by 7 bases and J by 3 bases, with 13 bases between. CDR3 sequence reads: CASKPGPFYEQYF. CDR3 in DNA: TGTGCCAGCAAACCCGGCCCTTTCTACGAGCAGTACTTC.

The gene calls are TRBV3-1 and TRBJ1-3; 11 bases match TRBD1. The V gene end was trimmed by 5 bases and the J gene end by 0 bases; junction bases not matched to a gene: 3. Germline V lookup: CDR1 LGHDT, CDR2 YNNKEL (reference sequence). The length of the CDR3 is 16 residues. The CDR3 DNA follows: TGTGCCAGCAGCTTTGGGACAGGGGGCTCTGGAAACACCATATATTTT. This sequence encodes CASSFGTGGSGNTIYF.

V usage is TRBV2 and J usage is TRBJ1-1, with TRBD1 as a possible D gene (6 bases). The germline CDR1 and CDR2 sequences are SNHLY and FYNNEI. The CDR3 has 10 residues. V lost 8 bases and J lost 11, with 12 bases in between. CDR3 in DNA: TGTGCCAGCGGAGGGGGAAAGGCTTTCTTT. It yields the protein CASGGGKAFF.

The chain links TRBV7-2 to TRBJ2-1; 9 nucleotides line up with TRBD1. The junction had 2 bases not matched to a gene; V was cut back by 1 base and J by 1 base. The germline CDR1 and CDR2 sequences are SGHTA and FQGNSA. The CDR3 consists of 16 residues. The CDR3 sequence is CASSLGGTGSYNEQFF. Written as DNA, the CDR3 is TGTGCCAGCAGCTTAGGAGGGACAGGGTCCTACAATGAGCAGTTCTTC.

Ten or more counts support this clonotype. The V call is TRBV10-2, the J call TRBJ1-1, with TRBD1 matching over 8 bases. CDR1 is WSHSY, CDR2 SAAADI, per germline. V was pared by 7 bases and J by 5 bases, with 6 bases of the junction left unmatched. The CDR3 contains 13 residues. The CDR3 region has the DNA TGCGCCAGCACAATTACAGGGGGGACTGAAGCTTTCTTT. Translating it yields CASTITGGTEAFF.

The chain is built from TRBV6-1 and TRBJ1-1; D might be TRBD1 (5 bases). CDR3 length equals 13 residues. The V and J ends lost 4 bases and 13 bases respectively, with 19 bases between them. Germline CDR1 is MNHNS and CDR2 is SASEGT. CDR3 residues: CASSANPLDTGFF. The CDR3 DNA follows: TGTGCCAGCAGTGCAAACCCCCTGGACACGGGTTTCTTT.

This clonotype was detected a few times. The V and J genes are TRBV25-1 and TRBJ2-2; D might be TRBD2 (6 bases). The CDR3 totals 12 residues. Germline V gives CDR1 MGHDK, CDR2 SYGVNS. Trimming removed 4 bases from V and 7 bases from J, with 7 bases in between. The CDR3 spells CASSGAGGELFF. The CDR3 DNA follows: TGTGCCAGCAGTGGAGCGGGCGGGGAGCTGTTTTTT.

The sample holds many counts of this clonotype. The chain couples TRBV29-1 to TRBJ2-3; D gene unclear. Germline V gives CDR1 SQVTM, CDR2 ANQGSEA. This CDR3 comprises 14 residues. The ends were cut back, 6 bases at V and 2 bases at J, with 15 bases in the middle. CDR3 region: CSVQPYSPTDTQYF. CDR3 coding DNA: TGCAGCGTACAACCCTATTCCCCCACAGATACGCAGTATTTT.

The genes are TRBV29-1 and TRBJ2-3; 9 positions agree with TRBD1. The CDR3 has 16 amino acids. J was trimmed by 4 bases and V by 6 bases; bases with no gene match: 14. The germline CDR1 and CDR2 sequences are SQVTM and ANQGSEA. CDR3 bases: TGCAGCGTACCAACCGTCCCGGGACAGGGTTCAGATACGCAGTATTTT. This codes for CSVPTVPGQGSDTQYF.

The CDR3 is CASSLEGGRGRSAFF. The CDR3 DNA is TGCGCCAGCAGCTTGGAAGGTGGTCGGGGTCGGTCGGCTTTCTTT. The chain joins TRBV5-1 to TRBJ1-1, with D unresolved. Trimming stripped 0 bases from V and 11 bases from J, with 20 bases between. The length of the CDR3 is 15 residues. Germline V lookup: CDR1 SGHRS, CDR2 YFSETQ.

The rearrangement joins TRBV28 to TRBJ1-5, with D tentatively TRBD1 (5 bases). The CDR3 consists of 12 residues. The ends were cut back, 4 bases at V and 11 bases at J, with 12 bases in the middle. Per germline, CDR1 MDHEN and CDR2 SYDVKM. The CDR3 here is CASSWRGGTQHF. The CDR3 nucleotides are TGTGCCAGCAGTTGGCGGGGGGGGACCCAGCATTTT.

The rearrangement links TRBV28 to TRBJ2-1; D remains unclear. Germline V lookup: CDR1 MDHEN, CDR2 SYDVKM. V shed 5 bases and J shed 4 bases, with 12 bases lying between them. This CDR3 spans 14 amino acids. The DNA of the CDR3 is TGTGCCAGCAGTCCCCCGAAGGCTTACAATGAGCAGTTCTTC. Encoded protein: CASSPPKAYNEQFF. Supplemented by reference TRBV28 and TRBJ2-1, the full variable domain reads DVKVTQSSRYLVKRTGEKVFLECVQDMDHENMFWYRQDPGLGLRLIYFSYDVKMKEKGDIPEGYSVSREKKERFSLILESASTNQTSMYLCASSPPKAYNEQFFGPGTRLTVL.

Of note for this clonotype: At one end the junction does not follow the germline gene, possibly because of a read error. The chain combines TRBV6-1 with TRBJ1-5, with D perhaps TRBD1 (5 bases). The CDR3 has 13 amino acids. CDR1 and CDR2 (germline): MNHNS, SASEGT. The CDR3 DNA sequence: TGTGCCAGCAGTGAGGCCCCCGGGGGAAGCCCGAATTTT. Protein sequence: CASSEAPGGSPNF.

The rearrangement joins TRBV9 to TRBJ2-5, with D hard to call. V shed 4 bases and J shed 5 bases, with 18 bases lying between them. The CDR3 is 15 amino acids. Germline V gives CDR1 SGDLS, CDR2 YYNGEE. This chain's CDR3 is CASSPRSDPGETQYF. CDR3 in DNA: TGTGCCAGCAGCCCCCGGTCGGACCCCGGCGAGACCCAGTACTTC.

The chain has TRBV15 and TRBJ1-1; no clear D gene. The CDR3 spans 14 residues. Trimming shortened V by 0 bases and J by 2 bases, and 7 bases separated the two germline ends. Germline loops: CDR1 LNHNV, CDR2 YYDKDF (reference sequence). The CDR3 DNA follows: TGTGCCACCAGCAGAGAGGAGGTTAACACTGAAGCTTTCTTT. Protein: CATSREEVNTEAFF.

The V call is TRBV19, the J call TRBJ2-1; the match to TRBD2 covers 14 bases. With V trimmed by 6 bases and J by 8 bases, 6 bases remained unmatched. This CDR3 region has 15 residues. The V gene's germline CDR1 is LNHDA and CDR2 SQIVND (reference sequence). The CDR3 DNA sequence: TGTGCCAGTAGGGGACTAGCGGGAGTAGGCGATGAGCAGTTCTTC. Its protein product is CASRGLAGVGDEQFF.

The J gene is TRBJ2-5, the V gene TRBV7-2; D unresolved. The V end lost 8 bases, the J end lost 0 bases, and 10 bases lay between the germline ends. The length of the CDR3 is 13 residues. Germline V gene lookup returns CDR1 SGHTA and CDR2 FQGNSA. CDR3 DNA: TGTGCCAGCGGCTGGAGTTACCAAGAGACCCAGTACTTC. It codes for CASGWSYQETQYF.